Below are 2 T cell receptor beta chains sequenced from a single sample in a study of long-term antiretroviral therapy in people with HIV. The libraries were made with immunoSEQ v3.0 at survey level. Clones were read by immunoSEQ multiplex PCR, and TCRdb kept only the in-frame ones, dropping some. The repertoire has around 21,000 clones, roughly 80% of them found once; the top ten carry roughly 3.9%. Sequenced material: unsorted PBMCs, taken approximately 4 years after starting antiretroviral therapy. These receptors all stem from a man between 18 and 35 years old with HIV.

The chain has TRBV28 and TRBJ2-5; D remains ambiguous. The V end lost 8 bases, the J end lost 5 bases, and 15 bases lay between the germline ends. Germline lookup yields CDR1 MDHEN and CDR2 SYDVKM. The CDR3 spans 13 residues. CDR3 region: CASGLEYRETQYF. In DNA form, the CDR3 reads TGTGCCAGCGGCCTTGAGTACCGGGAGACCCAGTACTTC. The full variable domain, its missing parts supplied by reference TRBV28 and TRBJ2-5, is DVKVTQSSRYLVKRTGEKVFLECVQDMDHENMFWYRQDPGLGLRLIYFSYDVKMKEKGDIPEGYSVSREKKERFSLILESASTNQTSMYLCASGLEYRETQYFGPGTRLLVL.

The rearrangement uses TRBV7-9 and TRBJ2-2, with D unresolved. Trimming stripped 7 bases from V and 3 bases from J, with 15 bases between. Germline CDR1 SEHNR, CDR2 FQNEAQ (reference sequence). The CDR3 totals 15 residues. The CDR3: CASTPPLGDTGELFF. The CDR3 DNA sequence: TGTGCCAGCACCCCCCCATTGGGTGACACCGGGGAGCTGTTTTTT.